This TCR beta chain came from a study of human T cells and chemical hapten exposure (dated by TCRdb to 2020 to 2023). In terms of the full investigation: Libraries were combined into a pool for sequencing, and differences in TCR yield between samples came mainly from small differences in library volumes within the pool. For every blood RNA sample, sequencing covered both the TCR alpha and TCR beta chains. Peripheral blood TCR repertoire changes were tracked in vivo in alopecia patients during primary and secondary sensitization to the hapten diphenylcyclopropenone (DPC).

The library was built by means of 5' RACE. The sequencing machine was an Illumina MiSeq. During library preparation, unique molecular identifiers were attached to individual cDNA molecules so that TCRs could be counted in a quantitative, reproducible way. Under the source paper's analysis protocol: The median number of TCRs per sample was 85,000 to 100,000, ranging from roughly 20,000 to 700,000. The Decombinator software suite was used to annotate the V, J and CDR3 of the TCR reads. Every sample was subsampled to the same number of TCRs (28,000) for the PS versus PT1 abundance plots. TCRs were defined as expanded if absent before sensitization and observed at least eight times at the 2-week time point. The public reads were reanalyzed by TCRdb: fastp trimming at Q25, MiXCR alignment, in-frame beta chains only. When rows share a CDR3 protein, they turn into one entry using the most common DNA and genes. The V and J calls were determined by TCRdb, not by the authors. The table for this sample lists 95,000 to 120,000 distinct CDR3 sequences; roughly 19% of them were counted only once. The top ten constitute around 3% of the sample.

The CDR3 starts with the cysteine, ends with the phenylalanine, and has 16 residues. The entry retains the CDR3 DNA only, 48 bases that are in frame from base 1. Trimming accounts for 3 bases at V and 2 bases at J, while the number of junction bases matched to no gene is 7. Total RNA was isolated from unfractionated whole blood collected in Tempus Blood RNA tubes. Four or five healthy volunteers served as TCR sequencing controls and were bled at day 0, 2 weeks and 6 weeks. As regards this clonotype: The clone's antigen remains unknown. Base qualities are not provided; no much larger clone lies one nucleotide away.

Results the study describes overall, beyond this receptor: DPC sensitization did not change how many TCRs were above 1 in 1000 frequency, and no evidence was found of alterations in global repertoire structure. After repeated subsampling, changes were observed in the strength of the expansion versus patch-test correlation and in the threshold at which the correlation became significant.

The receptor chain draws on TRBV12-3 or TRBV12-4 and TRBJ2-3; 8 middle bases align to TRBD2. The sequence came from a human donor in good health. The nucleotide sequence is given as TGTGCCAGCAGTTTTACGGGGGGGTATACCACAGATACGCAGTATTTT. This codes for CASSFTGGYTTDTQYF.